This is a list of T cell receptor beta chains from one sample in a study of T cell changes during pregnancy in multiple sclerosis. TCRdb keeps only in-frame clones here, not all; method: immunoSEQ multiplex PCR. The sample consists of tens of thousands of clones, roughly 90% of them appearing once. Sequencing was performed on peripheral blood, taken in the first trimester of pregnancy. These receptors all come from a female donor in good health, enrolled as a control in a pregnancy study. Each CDR3 is given with its conserved first and last residue. A D gene is named only where the DNA matches it firmly. Clone sizes are given selectively: once, few, many, or a class where the clone is expanded.

CASSLRGRINLPHHTYGYTF TGTGCCAGCAGCTTAAGGGGCAGAATCAATTTACCCCACCACACCTATGGCTACACCTTC - - TRBJ1-2 TRBV11-3
CASSQFSTSYGYTF TGTGCCAGCAGCCAATTTTCGACATCCTATGGCTACACCTTC - - TRBJ1-2 TRBV14
CASSFGQGEETQYF TGTGCCAGCAGCTTTGGACAGGGGGAAGAGACCCAGTACTTC - TRBD1 TRBJ2-5 TRBV7-9
CASTWSSYNEQFF TGTGCCAGCACCTGGAGCTCCTACAATGAGCAGTTCTTC once - TRBJ2-1 TRBV2
CASSAPGGSEQYF TGTGCCAGCAGCGCCCCCGGGGGGAGCGAGCAGTACTTC - TRBD2 TRBJ2-7 TRBV9
CASQAGERETQYF TGTGCTAGCCAGGCGGGAGAACGGGAGACCCAGTACTTC - TRBD2 TRBJ2-5 TRBV12-5
CASSSDRADTQYF TGTGCCAGCAGCTCGGACAGGGCAGATACGCAGTATTTT - TRBD1 TRBJ2-3 TRBV5-4
CATSRVTGGFNQPQHF TGTGCCACCAGCAGAGTGACAGGGGGCTTCAATCAGCCCCAGCATTTT - TRBD1 TRBJ1-5 TRBV15
CASRTGPQETQYF TGTGCCAGCAGGACAGGGCCTCAAGAGACCCAGTACTTC - TRBD1 TRBJ2-5 TRBV6-1
CASSLGGGADTGELFF TGTGCCAGCAGCTTAGGAGGGGGCGCGGACACCGGGGAGCTGTTTTTT - TRBD1 TRBJ2-2 TRBV13
CASSLGTSGGALETQYF TGTGCCAGCAGCTTAGGGACTAGCGGGGGGGCTCTGGAGACCCAGTACTTC - TRBD2 TRBJ2-5 TRBV7-3
CASSRDYPYEQYF TGTGCCAGCAGCCGGGACTATCCCTACGAGCAGTACTTC - TRBD2 TRBJ2-7 TRBV5-6
CARYTLQGSDQPQHF TGTGCCAGATACACCCTACAGGGTTCGGATCAGCCCCAGCATTTT - - TRBJ1-5 TRBV5-3
CASSPGRGISYEQYF TGTGCCAGCAGCCCGGGCAGAGGGATCTCCTACGAGCAGTACTTC - - TRBJ2-7 TRBV7-2
CASSVSRDNRTDIYNEQFF TGTGCCAGCAGCGTTAGCCGGGACAATCGCACGGATATTTACAATGAGCAGTTCTTC - - TRBJ2-1 TRBV2
CASTQRSGGQMAQYF TGTGCCAGCACCCAACGGAGCGGGGGGCAAATGGCGCAGTATTTT - TRBD2 TRBJ2-3 TRBV4-2
CASSLAAGPTNEKLFF TGTGCCAGCAGCTTAGCGGCAGGTCCAACTAATGAAAAACTGTTTTTT - - TRBJ1-4 TRBV7-9
CASRAGIYYGYTF TGTGCCAGTAGGGCGGGGATTTACTATGGCTACACCTTC - - TRBJ1-2 TRBV19
CASSLSLFGQGVLYF TGTGCCAGCAGTTTATCGCTGTTTGGACAGGGGGTTTTGTATTTT - TRBD1 TRBJ2-3 TRBV27
CASRAGQMNTEAFF TGTGCCAGCAGGGCCGGACAGATGAACACTGAAGCTTTCTTT - - TRBJ1-1 TRBV6-5
CASSIQGRNNEKLFF TGTGCCAGCAGCATACAGGGGCGGAATAATGAAAAACTGTTTTTT - TRBD1 TRBJ1-4 TRBV7-2
CASSQQGAGTYNEQFF TGTGCCAGCAGCCAGCAGGGGGCGGGAACCTACAATGAGCAGTTCTTC - TRBD1 TRBJ2-1 TRBV7-9
CSGFLSSYNEQFF TGCAGCGGGTTTTTGAGCTCCTACAATGAGCAGTTCTTC - - TRBJ2-1 TRBV29-1
CASSPAGGRGGSYNEQFF TGTGCCAGCAGCCCCGCTGGGGGGAGGGGGGGCTCCTACAATGAGCAGTTCTTC - - TRBJ2-1 TRBV28
CASSSPGQVDEQYF TGTGCCAGCAGCTCCCCGGGACAGGTAGACGAGCAGTACTTC - TRBD1 TRBJ2-7 TRBV6-1
CASSSLTADYGYTF TGCGCCAGCAGCTCCTTGACAGCTGATTATGGCTACACCTTC once - TRBJ1-2 TRBV5-1
CASSSGGGGLVSEQFF TGTGCCAGCAGCTCCGGAGGTGGGGGCCTAGTGAGTGAGCAGTTCTTC - - TRBJ2-1 TRBV7-8
CASSVAPGEGNYGYTF TGTGCCAGCAGCGTAGCCCCGGGAGAGGGGAACTATGGCTACACCTTC - - TRBJ1-2 TRBV9
CASSPPGHRKEEKLFF TGTGCCAGCTCACCACCGGGACATAGGAAGGAGGAAAAACTGTTTTTT - - TRBJ1-4 TRBV18
CASSETGTVNYGYTF TGTGCCAGCAGTGAAACCGGGACAGTGAACTATGGCTACACCTTC - TRBD1 TRBJ1-2 TRBV7-2
CASSLRRGEGTQYF TGTGCCAGCAGCTTAAGGCGGGGTGAGGGTACGCAGTATTTT - - TRBJ2-3 TRBV7-2
CASSWGSNQPQHF TGTGCCAGCAGTTGGGGCAGCAATCAGCCCCAGCATTTT once - TRBJ1-5 TRBV28
CASSNSPSSAGANVLTF TGTGCCAGTAGTAACTCCCCTTCTAGCGCTGGGGCCAACGTCCTGACTTTC - - TRBJ2-6 TRBV19
CASSITGSGEQYF TGTGCCAGCAGCATTACAGGGTCTGGCGAGCAGTACTTC - - TRBJ2-7 TRBV7-7
CASGLPTGTDVYGYTF TGTGCTAGTGGTTTGCCTACCGGGACAGACGTCTATGGCTACACCTTC - TRBD1 TRBJ1-2 TRBV12-5
CSVTGANEKLFF TGCAGCGTTACAGGGGCTAATGAAAAACTGTTTTTT - TRBD1 TRBJ1-4 TRBV29-1
CASSRGSLDTQYF TGTGCCAGCAGCCGGGGAAGTTTAGATACGCAGTATTTT - - TRBJ2-3 TRBV6-5
CASSARGINQPQHF TGTGCCAGCAGCGCCAGGGGTATCAATCAGCCCCAGCATTTT - - TRBJ1-5 TRBV9
CASSGSGGNQPQHF TGTGCCAGCAGTGGGTCAGGGGGCAATCAGCCCCAGCATTTT - - TRBJ1-5 TRBV2
CASSPGRAGGPGEQFF TGTGCCAGCAGCCCCGGGCGAGCGGGAGGGCCGGGGGAGCAGTTCTTC - TRBD2 TRBJ2-1 TRBV11-1
CASRTLGTSGSGETQYF TGTGCCAGCAGGACCCTCGGGACTAGCGGGAGTGGAGAGACCCAGTACTTC - TRBD2 TRBJ2-5 TRBV7-2
CAVGLAGSYNEQFF TGTGCCGTCGGACTAGCGGGGTCCTACAATGAGCAGTTCTTC - TRBD2 TRBJ2-1 TRBV10-3
CASSFGGVENIQYF TGTGCCAGCAGCTTTGGAGGGGTGGAAAACATTCAGTACTTC - - TRBJ2-4 TRBV5-6
CASSSPRRDTQYF TGTGCCAGCAGCTCCCCTAGGAGAGATACGCAGTATTTT - - TRBJ2-3 TRBV7-3
CASSQGGAPIGGETQYF TGTGCCAGCAGCCAAGGCGGCGCACCAATCGGGGGAGAGACCCAGTACTTC - - TRBJ2-5 TRBV4-2